The clone carrying this TCR beta chain was recorded many times. In patients chosen for sequencing, flow cytometry had shown CD8+CD57+ cell expansion. It was genomic DNA that served as the template for profiling TCR beta VDJ and CDR3. TCRdb reanalysed the reads using MiXCR and keeps one entry per CDR3 protein. The sample lists over 150,000 distinct CDR3 sequences; under 55% were seen once. The data are from a study of CD8+CD57+ T cells in acquired aplastic anemia. This CDR3 is built from 15 residues. V was clipped by 3 bases and J by 4 bases, with 18 bases between them. Germline V gene sequence: CDR1 DFQATT, CDR2 SNEGSKA (reference sequence).

This clonotype originated in a human donor with aplastic anemia. The sequenced sample was sorted CD4+, CD8+, or CD8+CD57+ T cells (not recorded which) from PBMCs. V is TRBV20-1 and J is TRBJ2-5; D possibly corresponds to TRBD2 (6 bases). CDR3 sequence: CSASPPQRAGETQYF. CDR3 coding DNA: TGCAGTGCTAGCCCCCCCCAGCGAGCGGGAGAGACCCAGTACTTC.